This T cell receptor (beta chain) derives from a study of CD8 T cells in ankylosing spondylitis (TCRdb year 2017). Background for the entire study: To find TCR variants linked to disease, the study profiled T cell receptor beta repertoires in ankylosing spondylitis patients and healthy donors. Peripheral blood was sampled, and synovial fluid was also collected from ankylosing spondylitis patients. In total, the full study cohort was made up of 95 to 110 healthy donors and approximately 27 ankylosing spondylitis patients. Paper-wide results and their limitations: A TCR beta motif of several highly homologous amino acid variants appeared characteristic of blood from ankylosing spondylitis patients. Some TCR beta motif variants had previously been reported in synovial fluid and blood of reactive arthritis patients, which suggested common disease-initiation mechanisms. The disease-linked clones were reported as significantly enriched in matched synovial fluid samples from ankylosing spondylitis patients. The disease-linked clones had a CD8+ phenotype and were found at relatively low frequencies in peripheral blood.

Note on this clonotype: No antigen is known for it. No much larger clonotype is one base removed from it; base qualities were not supplied.

The germline V gene gives CDR1 as SGHTA and CDR2 as FQGNSA. CDR3 length: 12 amino acids, cysteine to phenylalanine. This entry keeps only the CDR3 DNA: 36 bases, framed from base 1. V loses 3 bases, J loses 9 bases, and the germline ends lie 9 bases apart. Sequenced on an Illumina HiSeq 2500. TCR beta libraries were prepared by quantitative 5'-RACE with molecular barcodes. The study's own analysis went as follows. Disease-linked TCR variants were identified with a new computational method built on a probabilistic model of VDJ rearrangement. TCRdb applied fastp at Q25 and MiXCR to the public reads, then kept only in-frame beta chains. All rows with the same CDR3 protein become a single entry with the most common DNA and genes. For this entry, the V and J calls and clone size follow TCRdb and not the study's own pipeline. The table for this sample lists 300,000 to 350,000 distinct CDR3 sequences; more than 9% of them were counted only once. The ten largest make up roughly 9.5% of the sample.

The chain uses TRBV7-2 and TRBJ2-1; the D gene lacks a confident call. Sequenced: blood, either unsorted or a sorted T cell fraction (not recorded which). The TCR originated in a female donor with ankylosing spondylitis or in good health (not recorded which). CDR3 region: CASSFIFAEQFF. In nucleotide form, the sequence is TGTGCCAGCAGCTTCATCTTCGCTGAGCAGTTCTTC.